This T cell receptor (beta chain) was identified during a study of monozygotic twins with inflammatory bowel disease. Germline V gene lookup returns CDR1 SGHTA and CDR2 FQGNSA. The CDR3 totals 12 residues. TCRdb re-called the 5' RACE reads and catalogs CDR3 proteins one per entry, DNA excluded. This sample's clone table lists some 300,000 distinct CDR3 sequences. The source is a human donor with ulcerative colitis or Crohn's disease, or a healthy co-twin of an affected twin (not recorded which). The chain combines TRBV7-2 with TRBJ2-2; TCRdb calls TRBD2, which cannot be checked without DNA. Sample: blood. The CDR3 reads CASSRRGAELFF.